This paragraph reports one TCR beta chain. The data were taken from a study of early T cells in non-severe SARS-CoV-2 infection. About the study: The chains were unpaired, and the sequenced material was bulk RNA from unsorted whole blood.

Individual cDNA molecules carried attached unique molecular identifiers. A single record per CDR3 protein comes from TCRdb applying MiXCR to the 5' RACE reads. Of about 110,000 distinct CDR3 sequences listed, roughly an eighth are singletons. This clonotype was sampled from an adult who was a healthcare worker with PCR-confirmed SARS-CoV-2 infection or an uninfected control (not recorded which). What was sequenced was whole blood.

In DNA form, the CDR3 reads TGTGCCAGCAAGGGCCCAACCGTCCCGGGACTTACCCACAATGAGCAGTTCTTC. Its translation: CASKGPTVPGLTHNEQFF. This rearrangement joins TRBV5-4 to TRBJ2-1, with a possible D match to TRBD2 (6 bases). The CDR3 is made up of 18 amino acids. V was trimmed by 6 bases and J by 5 bases, leaving 27 bases between them. Looked up from germline, CDR1 is SGHNT and CDR2 is YYREEE (reference sequence).